This T cell receptor (beta chain) was retrieved from a study of beta chain features in type 1 diabetes. This CDR3 is 14 amino acids long. Germline CDR1 and CDR2: LNHDA and SQIVND (reference sequence). Trimming cost V 6 bases and J 9 bases; bases outside gene matches: 10. TCRB transcripts that were expressed got sequenced, as all of the isolated RNA had been reverse transcribed. Profiling relied on immunoSEQ multiplex PCR, and the TCRdb table lists in-frame clones only, not all of them. The table lists 450,000 or so clones, around 10% of them singletons. Sample: naive CD4+ T cells from blood. This rearrangement joins TRBV19 to TRBJ2-1; 8 nucleotides line up with TRBD2. The source of this sequence is a young woman in good health. The CDR3 nucleotides read TGTGCCAGTAGCAGACAGCGGGAGACTAGTGAGCAGTTCTTC. Amino acids: CASSRQRETSEQFF.